The 16 T cell receptor beta chains below were found in one sample sequenced in a study of Ad26.COV2.S vaccination and SARS-CoV-2 variants. Treatment defined: 15 to 20 received Ad26.COV2.S at low or high dose, single or two shots; about 5 received placebo; per-sample allocation not given. Each sample was drawn 63 days after the first injection (of vaccine or placebo). Profiling relied on immunoSEQ multiplex PCR, and the TCRdb table lists in-frame clones only, not all of them. The sample has about 400,000 clones, 83% seen once. This specimen consisted of peripheral blood, obtained in a trial of Ad26.COV2.S vaccine versus placebo. The receptors derive from a person aged 18-60 years who received the Ad26.COV2.S COVID-19 vaccine or a placebo.

CDR3 in DNA: TGTGCCAGCAGGACCACAGGGGGCGCGGGCACTGAAGCTTTCTTT. Translated, it gives CASRTTGGAGTEAFF. This chain links TRBV7-3 with TRBJ1-1; the match to TRBD1 covers 9 bases. The J segment lost 4 bases and the V segment lost 6 bases, leaving 9 bases of the junction unmatched. This CDR3 comprises 15 residues. Per the germline V gene, CDR1 is SGHTA and CDR2 is FQGTGA.

The rearrangement links TRBV5-1 to TRBJ1-6; TRBD1 agrees at 8 bases. This CDR3 spans 15 amino acids. The V gene's germline CDR1 is SGHRS and CDR2 YFSETQ. V shed 3 bases, J shed 7 bases, and the junction held 6 bases outside the gene matches. The CDR3: CASSWDRRSNSPLHF. DNA of the CDR3: TGCGCCAGCAGCTGGGACAGGAGATCAAATTCACCCCTCCACTTT.

V is TRBV20-1 and J is TRBJ1-6; D may be TRBD1 (5 bases). V was pared by 3 bases and J by 10 bases, with 16 bases between. The germline V gene has CDR1 DFQATT and CDR2 SNEGSKA (reference sequence). This CDR3 comprises 14 residues. The CDR3 DNA sequence: TGCAGTGCTAGTGTCGGGGCGAGGGGCTCACCCCTCCACTTT. This gives the protein CSASVGARGSPLHF.

This clone occurred a few times. The rearrangement uses TRBV5-1 and TRBJ1-1; possible D gene TRBD1, 6 bases. The ends were cut back, 0 bases at V and 6 bases at J, with 9 bases in the middle. Germline CDR1 is SGHRS and CDR2 is YFSETQ. CDR3 length equals 13 residues. In DNA, the CDR3 is TGCGCCAGCAGCTTGGAGGGGGGCCCTGAAGCTTTCTTT. It is translated as CASSLEGGPEAFF.

The rearrangement joins TRBV18 to TRBJ2-3; D possibly corresponds to TRBD2 (6 bases). The CDR3 loop spans 17 amino acids. Germline values: CDR1 KGHSH, CDR2 LQKENI. Trimming stripped 6 bases from V and 5 bases from J, with 24 bases between. The CDR3 loop is CASSRRGPSQSVDTQYF. CDR3 coding DNA: TGTGCCAGCTCTAGGCGGGGCCCATCCCAGTCAGTAGATACGCAGTATTTT. The complete variable domain, with remaining parts taken from reference TRBV18 and TRBJ2-3, reads NAGVMQNPRHLVRRRGQEARLRCSPMKGHSHVYWYRQLPEEGLKFMVYLQKENIIDESGMPKERFSAEFPKEGPSILRIQQVVRGDSAAYFCASSRRGPSQSVDTQYFGPGTRLTVL.

The gene calls are TRBV4-1 and TRBJ2-7, with no clear D. The CDR3 has 15 residues. The V end lost 1 base, the J end lost 2 bases, and 12 bases lay between the germline ends. From germline, CDR1 is MGHRA and CDR2 YSYEKL. The CDR3 loop reads CASSQGAGPAYEQYF. The CDR3 DNA follows: TGCGCCAGCAGCCAAGGGGCAGGTCCAGCCTACGAGCAGTACTTC.

This clone was seen a single time. The sample holds other DNA sequences that translate to the same CDR3. For the CDR3, the DNA is TGTGCCACCGGGCAGGCTGGGGCCAACGTCCTGACTTTC. Residues: CATGQAGANVLTF. This rearrangement joins TRBV24-1 to TRBJ2-6; unclear D gene. CDR3 size: 13 residues. V lost 9 bases and J lost 2, with 7 bases in between. Germline loops: CDR1 KGHDR, CDR2 SFDVKD.

This CDR3 is CASSVLGGLPHTQYF. The CDR3 nucleotides are TGTGCCAGCAGCGTCCTAGGGGGACTTCCCCATACGCAGTATTTT. J is TRBJ2-3 and V is TRBV9; D is possibly TRBD1 or TRBD2 (6 bases each). Germline CDR1 SGDLS, CDR2 YYNGEE. Trimming removed 2 bases at V and 7 bases at J, with 17 bases between. This CDR3 region has 15 residues.

The genes are TRBV10-3 and TRBJ2-7; D unclear. In germline, CDR1 is ENHRY, CDR2 SYGVKD. Between the trimmed V and J ends, which lost 2 bases and 1 base, there was a span of 12 bases. The CDR3 spans 15 residues. The CDR3 DNA reads as TGTGCCATCAGTGAGCTAGGGTCGAATTCCTACGAGCAGTACTTC. Translating gives CAISELGSNSYEQYF.

The rearrangement links TRBV5-6 to TRBJ2-7, with D perhaps matching TRBD1 (6 bases). In germline, CDR1 is SGHDT, CDR2 YYEEEE. This CDR3 has 14 amino acids. V lost 5 bases to trimming and J lost 9 bases, with 21 bases between them. Here the CDR3 DNA reads TGTGCCAGCAGACCCAGGACAGCGCCCGGCGGGCAGTACTTC. This gives the protein CASRPRTAPGGQYF. The full variable domain, rest sourced from reference TRBV5-6 and TRBJ2-7, is DAGVTQSPTHLIKTRGQQVTLRCSPKSGHDTVSWYQQALGQGPQFIFQYYEEEERQRGNFPDRFSGHQFPNYSSELNVNALLLGDSALYLCASRPRTAPGGQYFGPGTRLTVT.

V is TRBV25-1 and J is TRBJ1-1; D gene unclear. CDR3 length: 16 residues. The V end lost 4 bases, the J end lost 1 base, and 16 bases lay between the germline ends. Germline V lookup: CDR1 MGHDK, CDR2 SYGVNS. The CDR3 coding sequence is TGTGCCAGCAGTGGGCCCGGAGCCAGGAGGAACACTGAAGCTTTCTTT. Translating it yields CASSGPGARRNTEAFF.

V usage is TRBV5-1 and J usage is TRBJ1-1, with D unclear. CDR3 length equals 15 residues. Germline lookup yields CDR1 SGHRS and CDR2 YFSETQ. Trimming left V 4 bases short and J 1 base short, with 14 bases between. CDR3 bases: TGCGCCAGCAGCCCTAGGGCCGGTTCGAACACTGAAGCTTTCTTT. It translates to CASSPRAGSNTEAFF. Variable domain in full (rest from reference TRBV5-1 and TRBJ1-1): KAGVTQTPRYLIKTRGQQVTLSCSPISGHRSVSWYQQTPGQGLQFLFEYFSETQRNKGNFPGRFSGRQFSNSRSEMNVSTLELGDSALYLCASSPRAGSNTEAFFGQGTRLTVV.

The chain uses TRBV11-3 and TRBJ1-2, with D unclear. The CDR3 runs 13 residues. Trimming pared 5 bases from V and 0 bases from J, leaving 7 bases between. Germline V gives CDR1 SGHNT, CDR2 YENEEA. The CDR3 region has the DNA TGTGCCAGCAGCCCCGTATCTAACTATGGCTACACCTTC. This sequence encodes CASSPVSNYGYTF.

With respect to this clone: An end of the junction does not agree with germline; a read error may underlie this. V usage is TRBV18 and J usage is TRBJ2-3, with unresolved D. The CDR3 is 15 amino acids. CDR1 KGHSH and CDR2 LQKENI come from the germline V gene. The CDR3 DNA is TGTGCCAGCTCATCACCTACAGAGAGCACAGATACGCAGTATTTT. Its protein product is CASSSPTESTDTQYF.

The V call is TRBV30, the J call TRBJ1-2; D call uncertain. CDR1 GTSNPN and CDR2 SVGIG come from the germline V gene (reference sequence). V was trimmed by 5 bases and J by 4 bases, leaving 17 bases between them. The CDR3 loop spans 14 amino acids. In DNA, the CDR3 is TGTGCCTGGGTCCTCCAAGTAGGAGGCTATGGCTACACCTTC. Encoded protein: CAWVLQVGGYGYTF.

This chain uses TRBV6-5 with TRBJ2-1, with TRBD1 as a possible D gene (5 bases). The germline V gene encodes CDR1 MNHEY and CDR2 SVGAGI. Between the trimmed V and J ends, which lost 11 bases and 10 bases, there was a span of 24 bases. This CDR3 region has 14 residues. This CDR3 reads CAGSSGPAHGEQFF. In nucleotides, the CDR3 is TGTGCCGGGTCCTCAGGGCCAGCCCACGGGGAGCAGTTCTTC.